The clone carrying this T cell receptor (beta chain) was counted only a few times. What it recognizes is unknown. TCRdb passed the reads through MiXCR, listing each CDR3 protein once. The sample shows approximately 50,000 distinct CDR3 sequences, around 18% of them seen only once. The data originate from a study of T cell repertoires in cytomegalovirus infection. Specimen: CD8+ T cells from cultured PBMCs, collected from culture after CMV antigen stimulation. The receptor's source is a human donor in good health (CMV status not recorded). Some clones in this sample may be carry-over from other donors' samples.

CDR3 sequence (DNA): TGTGCCAGCGGATGGCCCCTAACTAGCGGGAGCTACGAGCAGTACTTC. Protein sequence: CASGWPLTSGSYEQYF. This chain uses TRBV27 with TRBJ2-7, with TRBD2 matching over 11 bases. The germline gives CDR1 MNHEY, CDR2 SMNVEV (reference sequence). V lost 8 bases and J lost 3; bases outside the gene matches: 12. The CDR3 extends over 16 amino acids.